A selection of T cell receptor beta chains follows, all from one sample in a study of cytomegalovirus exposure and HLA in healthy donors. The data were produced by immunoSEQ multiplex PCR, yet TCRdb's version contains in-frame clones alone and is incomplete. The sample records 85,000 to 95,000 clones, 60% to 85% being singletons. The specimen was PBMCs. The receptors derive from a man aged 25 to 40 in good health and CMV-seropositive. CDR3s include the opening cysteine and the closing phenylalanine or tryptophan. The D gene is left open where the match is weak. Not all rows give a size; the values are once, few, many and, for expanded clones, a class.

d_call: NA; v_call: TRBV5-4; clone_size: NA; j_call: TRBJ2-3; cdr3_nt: TGTGCCAGCAGCTCACAGACAGGCACAGATACGCAGTATTTT; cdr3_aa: CASSSQTGTDTQYF
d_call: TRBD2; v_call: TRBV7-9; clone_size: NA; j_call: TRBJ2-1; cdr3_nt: TGTGCCAGCTCAAATTGGGGTAGCGGGGACACTGAGCAGTTCTTC; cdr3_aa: CASSNWGSGDTEQFF
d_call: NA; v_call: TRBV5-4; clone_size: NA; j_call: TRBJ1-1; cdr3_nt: TGTGCCAGCAGCTTGGCCGGGAGAACCATGAACACTGAAGCTTTCTTT; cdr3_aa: CASSLAGRTMNTEAFF
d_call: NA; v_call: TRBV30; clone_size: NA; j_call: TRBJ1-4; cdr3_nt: TGTGCCTGGAGTCCTCAGGGTGGAAAACTGTTTTTT; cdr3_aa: CAWSPQGGKLFF
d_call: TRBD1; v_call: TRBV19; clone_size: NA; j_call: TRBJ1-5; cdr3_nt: TGTGCCAGTAGTAAGGGGGCGGGGCTCAATCAGCCCCAGCATTTT; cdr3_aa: CASSKGAGLNQPQHF
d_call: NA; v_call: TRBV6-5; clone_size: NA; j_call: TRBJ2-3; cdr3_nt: TGTGCCAGCAGTTACTCGGGCAGGTACACAGATACGCAGTATTTT; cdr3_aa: CASSYSGRYTDTQYF
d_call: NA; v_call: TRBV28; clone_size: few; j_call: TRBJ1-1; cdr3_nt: TGTGCCAGCATTCCTTGGGGGAGCAGGGGTTTCTTT; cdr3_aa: CASIPWGSRGFF
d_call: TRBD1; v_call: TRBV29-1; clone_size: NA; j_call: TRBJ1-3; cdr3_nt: TGCAGCGTTGGGGGACAGGGGGGTTCTGGAAACACCATATATTTT; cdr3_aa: CSVGGQGGSGNTIYF
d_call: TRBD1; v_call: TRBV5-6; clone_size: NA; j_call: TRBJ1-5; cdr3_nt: TGTGCCAGCAGCTTGCTAGGTCAGGGGACAGGGGATAATCAGCCCCAGCATTTT; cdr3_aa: CASSLLGQGTGDNQPQHF
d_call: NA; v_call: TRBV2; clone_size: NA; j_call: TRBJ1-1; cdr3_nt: TGTGCCAGCTCTGTGAACACTGAAGCTTTCTTT; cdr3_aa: CASSVNTEAFF
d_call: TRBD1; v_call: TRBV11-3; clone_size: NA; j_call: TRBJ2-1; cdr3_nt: TGTGCCAGCAGCTTCCAACAGGGGGCTTACGAGCAGTTCTTC; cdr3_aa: CASSFQQGAYEQFF